This TCR beta chain was recovered during a study of blood T cell repertoires in COVID-19. Seattle enrolled patients during active infection and tracked them longitudinally. CDR1 and CDR2 (germline): SGHNT, YENEEA. The V and J ends lost 6 bases and 2 bases, in that order; junction bases with no gene match: 17. This CDR3 contains 19 residues. Here immunoSEQ multiplex PCR was the method, and the copy in TCRdb shows in-frame clones only, minus some. The sample includes about 97,000 clones, 75% to 90% seen only once; the top ten take around 5.3%. The sequence was obtained from a woman aged 50 to 60 with COVID-19, enrolled during active disease. The chain employs TRBV11-3 and TRBJ2-3; 10 bases line up with TRBD2. The sample consisted of peripheral blood. CDR3 protein: CASRRDWASGGEFTDTQYF. The CDR3 bases are TGTGCCAGCAGACGTGACTGGGCGAGCGGGGGGGAGTTCACAGATACGCAGTATTTT.